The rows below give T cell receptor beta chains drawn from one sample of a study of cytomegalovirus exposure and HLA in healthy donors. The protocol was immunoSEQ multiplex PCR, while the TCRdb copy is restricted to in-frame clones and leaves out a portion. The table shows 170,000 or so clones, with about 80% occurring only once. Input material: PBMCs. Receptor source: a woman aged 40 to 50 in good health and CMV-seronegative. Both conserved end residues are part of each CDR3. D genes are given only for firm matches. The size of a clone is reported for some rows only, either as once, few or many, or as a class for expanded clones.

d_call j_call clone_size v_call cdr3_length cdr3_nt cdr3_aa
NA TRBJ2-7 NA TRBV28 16 TGTGCCAGCAGTTTCTTTACCCAGGGGACAAACTACGAGCAGTACTTC CASSFFTQGTNYEQYF
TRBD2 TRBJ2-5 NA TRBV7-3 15 TGTGCCAGCAGCTTAAGCGGGAGCTCGGGAGAGACCCAGTACTTC CASSLSGSSGETQYF
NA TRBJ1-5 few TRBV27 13 TGTGCCAGCAGTTTAGGAGTGAATCAGCCCCAGCATTTT CASSLGVNQPQHF
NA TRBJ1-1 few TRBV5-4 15 TGTGCCAGCAGCTTGGTTTCGAGGGTGAACACTGAAGCTTTCTTT CASSLVSRVNTEAFF
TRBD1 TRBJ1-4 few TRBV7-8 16 TGTGCCACTTTCCCGGACAGGGTTGGCTCTAATGAAAAACTGTTTTTT CATFPDRVGSNEKLFF
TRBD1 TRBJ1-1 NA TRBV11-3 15 TGTGCCAGCAGCGCCAGGACAGGCGGAAACACTGAAGCTTTCTTT CASSARTGGNTEAFF
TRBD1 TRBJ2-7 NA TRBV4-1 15 TGCGCCAGCAGCCCGTCCTGGACAGGGAGTTACGAGCAGTACTTC CASSPSWTGSYEQYF
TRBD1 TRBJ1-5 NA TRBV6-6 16 TGTGCCAGCAGTTACCATACGGGACAGGTCGGTCAGCCCCAGCATTTT CASSYHTGQVGQPQHF
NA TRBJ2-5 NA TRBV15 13 TGTGCCACCAGCAGTGATCTTGACAAGACCCAGTACTTC CATSSDLDKTQYF
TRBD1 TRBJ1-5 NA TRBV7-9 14 TGTGCCAGCAGCCCTACAGGGGGCATTCAGCCCCAGCATTTT CASSPTGGIQPQHF
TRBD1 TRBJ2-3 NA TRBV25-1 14 TGTGCCAGCAGTGGGACAGGGGGCAGCGGTACGCAGTATTTT CASSGTGGSGTQYF
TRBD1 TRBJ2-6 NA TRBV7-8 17 TGTGCCAGCAGCTTAGGACAGGGGGCCCCTGGGGCCAACGTCCTGACTTTC CASSLGQGAPGANVLTF
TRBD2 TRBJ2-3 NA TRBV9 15 TGTGCCAGCAGCGTAGGACTAGCGGCGACAGATACGCAGTATTTT CASSVGLAATDTQYF
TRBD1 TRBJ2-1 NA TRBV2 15 TGTGCCAGCGGCCGGGACAGGGGCTCCTACAATGAGCAGTTCTTC CASGRDRGSYNEQFF
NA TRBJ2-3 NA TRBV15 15 TGTGCCACCAGCAGTAGGGGTCTTAGGTCGGATACGCAGTATTTT CATSSRGLRSDTQYF
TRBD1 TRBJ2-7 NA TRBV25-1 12 TGTGCCACTCGGACAGGAGAGACGCGGCAGTACTTC CATRTGETRQYF
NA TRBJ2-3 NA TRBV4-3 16 TGCGCCAGCAGCCAAGGGAGCGCGGGAAGGACAGATACGCAGTATTTT CASSQGSAGRTDTQYF
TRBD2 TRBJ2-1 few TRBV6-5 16 TGTGCCAGCAGTTACGTCGGACTAGCGGGAGTCAATGAGCAGTTCTTC CASSYVGLAGVNEQFF
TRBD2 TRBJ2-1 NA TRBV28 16 TGTGCCAGCAGTCCCACCCTAGCGGGAGGCTACAATGAGCAGTTCTTC CASSPTLAGGYNEQFF
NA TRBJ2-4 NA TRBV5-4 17 TGTGCCAGCAGCAGGGACCGGTGGAGGGCGGCCAAAAACATTCAGTACTTC CASSRDRWRAAKNIQYF
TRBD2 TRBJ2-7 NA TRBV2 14 TGTGCCAGCAGTGAGGGCGGGAGTGCCTACGAGCAGTACTTC CASSEGGSAYEQYF
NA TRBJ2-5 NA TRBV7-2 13 TGTGCCAGCAGCTTACAGGGTCAAGAGACCCAGTACTTC CASSLQGQETQYF
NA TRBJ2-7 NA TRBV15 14 TGTGCCACCAGCAGAGATGGTGCGTCTTATGGGCAGTACTTC CATSRDGASYGQYF
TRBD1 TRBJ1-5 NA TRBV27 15 TGTGCCAGCAGTTTTGGGACAGTGGGAAATCAGCCCCAGCATTTT CASSFGTVGNQPQHF
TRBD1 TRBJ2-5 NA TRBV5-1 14 TGCGCCAGCAGCTTGGGGACAGGGGAAGAGACCCAGTACTTC CASSLGTGEETQYF
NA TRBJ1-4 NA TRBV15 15 TGTGCCAACGGGGGACTAGGGGAAAGAGGAGAAAAACTGTTTTTT CANGGLGERGEKLFF
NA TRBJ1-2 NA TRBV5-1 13 TGCGCCAGCAGCGTGGACGGTAACTATGGCTACACCTTC CASSVDGNYGYTF
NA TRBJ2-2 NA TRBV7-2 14 TGTGCCAGCAGCTCACAGGAGAACACCGGGGAGCTGTTTTTT CASSSQENTGELFF
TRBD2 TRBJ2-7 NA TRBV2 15 TGTGCCAGAGGGCGACTAGCGGGAGGTAGGAACGAGCAGTACTTC CARGRLAGGRNEQYF
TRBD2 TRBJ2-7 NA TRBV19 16 TGTGCCAGTAGTATATCTATAAAGCGGGGGGCCTACGAGCAGTACTTC CASSISIKRGAYEQYF
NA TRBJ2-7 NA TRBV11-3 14 TGTGCCAGCACCAGTACTAGGGTATCCTACGAGCAGTACTTC CASTSTRVSYEQYF
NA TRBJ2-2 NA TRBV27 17 TGTGCCAGCAGTTTGATCGGGGTCCCGCCGAACACCGGGGAGCTGTTTTTT CASSLIGVPPNTGELFF